The subject of this entry is one TCR beta chain. Its matching antigen is unknown. V shed 3 bases and J shed 2 bases, with 7 bases lying between them. Germline CDR1 and CDR2: DFQATT and SNEGSKA (reference sequence). This CDR3 is 12 amino acids long. The sample is drawn from a study of T cells in Graves' hyperthyroidism and ophthalmopathy. Study overall: Before treatment of any kind, peripheral blood was taken at initial diagnosis.

Diagnosing involved the use of clinical symptoms, serum thyroxine and TRAb, thyroid ultrasound and orbital computed tomography. RNA transcripts were the template for amplifying TCR beta CDR3 regions. Initially, a first-round RT-PCR of the TCR CDR3 employed the HTBI primer set. TCRdb re-called the multiplex PCR reads through MiXCR, storing one row per CDR3 protein. The profile shows hundreds of thousands of distinct CDR3 sequences, 35% to 45% of them singletons. Points from the study as a whole: Most expanded thyroid clonotypes above 0.001 also appeared in blood.

The TCR sequence derives from a man between 18 and 29 years old with Graves' hyperthyroidism. The sequenced material came from blood. This chain links TRBV20-1 with TRBJ1-2; no clear D. CDR3 sequence: CSARVQNYGYTF. In nucleotides, the CDR3 is TGCAGTGCTAGGGTACAGAACTATGGCTACACCTTC.